These T cell receptor beta chains were read from a single sample in a study of OX40 agonist ivuxolimab in advanced cancers. Sequenced by immunoSEQ multiplex PCR; TCRdb stores in-frame clones only, minus some. The repertoire holds about 62,000 clones, 75% to 90% seen once, with under 5% in the top ten. The material was CD4+ or CD8+ T cells sorted from blood, obtained in a trial of the OX40 agonist ivuxolimab. The receptors shown here come from an adult with an advanced solid tumor such as melanoma, head and neck, liver or kidney cancer. The CDR3 runs from the conserved cysteine through the conserved F or W. The D gene is left open where the match is weak. Size tells how often a clone was seen (once, few, many) or the class of an expanded clone, and some rows leave it out.

cdr3_nt,cdr3_aa,j_call,clone_size,d_call,v_call
TGTGCCAGCTGGAACTCTGGACAGGGGGCTTGGAATGAGCAGTTCTTC,CASWNSGQGAWNEQFF,TRBJ2-1,.,TRBD1,TRBV7-8
TGCGCCAGCAGCAATACAGGGGTGAACACTGAAGCTTTCTTT,CASSNTGVNTEAFF,TRBJ1-1,.,TRBD1,TRBV5-1
TGTGCCAGCACCCCAGGGGCGCAGGGGGCTGGGGAGACCCAGTACTTC,CASTPGAQGAGETQYF,TRBJ2-5,.,TRBD1,TRBV28
TGTGCCAGCCAGGGGGCGTTCGGGGAGCTGTTTTTT,CASQGAFGELFF,TRBJ2-2,.,TRBD1,TRBV10-3
TGCAGCGTTCGTTCCAGAACTAATGAAAAACTGTTTTTT,CSVRSRTNEKLFF,TRBJ1-4,.,.,TRBV29-1
TGTGCCAGCAGCCCGGGCCGAGCCCACGAGCAGTACTTC,CASSPGRAHEQYF,TRBJ2-7,few,.,TRBV7-9
TGCGCCAGCAGCCCCTTTCCCAGCGGGGGCGCAGATACGCAGTATTTT,CASSPFPSGGADTQYF,TRBJ2-3,.,TRBD2,TRBV5-1
TGCAGCGCCGGGGCCTGGGATACGCAGTATTTT,CSAGAWDTQYF,TRBJ2-3,.,.,TRBV29-1
TGTGCCAGCAGCCCACCTGGGCAGCCCCAGCATTTT,CASSPPGQPQHF,TRBJ1-5,.,.,TRBV11-2
TGTGCCAGTAGTATGGTCTTGGGGGAGGGCAGTGACGAGCAGTACTTC,CASSMVLGEGSDEQYF,TRBJ2-7,.,TRBD2,TRBV19
TGCGCCAGCAGCCGAGCCGGGACAGGGGACTCCTACGAGCAGTACTTC,CASSRAGTGDSYEQYF,TRBJ2-7,.,TRBD1,TRBV4-1
TGTGCCACCAGCAGGTCAAGGACAGCCGCGGGGGAGACCCAGTACTTC,CATSRSRTAAGETQYF,TRBJ2-5,.,.,TRBV15
TGTGCCAGTAGTGTCCCTGGGGGCACTGAAGCTTTCTTT,CASSVPGGTEAFF,TRBJ1-1,.,.,TRBV19
TGTGCCAGTCAGCGGGGGCCCTCCTACGAGCAGTACTTC,CASQRGPSYEQYF,TRBJ2-7,.,TRBD2,TRBV2
TGTGCCAGCAGCTTAGGGACTAGTTCGAGTACGCAGTATTTT,CASSLGTSSSTQYF,TRBJ2-3,.,TRBD2,TRBV7-9
TGTGCCAGCAGCACAGGCGGGGAAGGGAGGGAGACCCAGTACTTC,CASSTGGEGRETQYF,TRBJ2-5,.,.,TRBV21-1
TGTGCCAGCAGCTGGGGACAGGCGGGAGTTAATGAAAAACTGTTTTTT,CASSWGQAGVNEKLFF,TRBJ1-4,.,TRBD1,TRBV13
TGTGCCAGCAGTCAGGCTAGCGTAGGAGATACGCAGTATTTT,CASSQASVGDTQYF,TRBJ2-3,.,.,TRBV2
TGTGCCAGCAGTGAGCGACAGGGGGCCAAAAACATTCAGTACTTC,CASSERQGAKNIQYF,TRBJ2-4,once,TRBD1,TRBV25-1
TGTGCCAGCAGAAAGACCCGAACCAGCTCCTACAATGAGCAGTTCTTC,CASRKTRTSSYNEQFF,TRBJ2-1,.,.,TRBV28